A selection of T cell receptor beta chains follows, all from one sample in a study of T cells expressing NK-cell markers. TCRdb reworked the 5' RACE reads into one entry per CDR3 protein, no DNA. Recorded for this sample: over 100,000 distinct CDR3 sequences. The sample comprised blood T cells: a sorted CD56 or NKG2C T cell subset, CD4+ or CD8+ T cells, or bulk PBMC T cells (not recorded which). All receptors derive from a woman aged 18-69 years in good health. CDR3s include the opening cysteine and the closing phenylalanine or tryptophan. Fields, in order: J gene, clone size, V gene, CDR3 protein. Some rows have no size entry. The others give once, few or many, or a class for an expanded clone.

TRBJ2-1 | medium-sized | TRBV12-3/TRBV12-4 | CASSFNLADSYNEQFF
TRBJ2-6 | NA | TRBV5-4 | CASSIMDSSGANVLTF
TRBJ1-2 | NA | TRBV29-1 | CSVDPGWDYGYTF
TRBJ2-1 | NA | TRBV29-1 | CSVDTQGVEQFF
TRBJ2-1 | NA | TRBV27 | CASRLAGYNEQFF
TRBJ2-3 | NA | TRBV5-8 | CASSTPPTSHRYTQYF
TRBJ2-2 | NA | TRBV12-3/TRBV12-4 | CASSNRASGELFF
TRBJ2-7 | NA | TRBV12-3/TRBV12-4 | CASSLGQGIHEQYF
TRBJ2-3 | NA | TRBV20-1 | CSAETGTSGRWHTDTQYF
TRBJ2-1 | NA | TRBV7-2 | CASSLGGRYNEQFF
TRBJ1-1 | NA | TRBV13 | CASSFFQEQNTEAFF
TRBJ2-2 | NA | TRBV28 | CASRAGLVNTGELFF
TRBJ2-7 | NA | TRBV12-3/TRBV12-4 | CASSPTGGEGHEQYF
TRBJ2-3 | NA | TRBV5-5 | CASSRDISDTQYF
TRBJ2-1 | NA | TRBV20-1 | CSARDPPTGGDRNEQFF
TRBJ1-2 | NA | TRBV15 | CATSRTGTGRHGYTF
TRBJ2-1 | NA | TRBV19 | CASSPAGGWEQFF
TRBJ2-1 | NA | TRBV2 | CASSEALGQSEQFF
TRBJ2-5 | NA | TRBV12-3/TRBV12-4 | CASSPHRGEETQYF
TRBJ2-1 | NA | TRBV20-1 | CSARASGWEYNEQFF
TRBJ1-1 | NA | TRBV7-9 | CASSLEWTEAFF
TRBJ2-1 | NA | TRBV7-2 | CASSWFSGGNINEQFF
TRBJ2-1 | NA | TRBV4-1 | CASSQVYNEQFF
TRBJ2-2 | NA | TRBV20-1 | CSATGQNTGELFF
TRBJ2-5 | NA | TRBV9 | CASSVADGGFETQYF
TRBJ2-1 | NA | TRBV5-5 | CASSLTIPPSYNEQFF
TRBJ2-1 | NA | TRBV6-2/TRBV6-3 | CAGSYSLNEQFF
TRBJ2-6 | NA | TRBV12-3/TRBV12-4 | CASSFSSGANVLTF
TRBJ2-5 | NA | TRBV7-3 | CASSKLGGRETQYF
TRBJ2-1 | NA | TRBV7-2 | CASSLVGASYNEQFF
TRBJ2-2 | NA | TRBV7-9 | CASSKTGALTGELFF
TRBJ2-1 | NA | TRBV7-7 | CASSLGLAAKGNEQFF
TRBJ2-1 | NA | TRBV20-1 | CSAPTSTSGGYNEQFF
TRBJ1-1 | NA | TRBV9 | CASSGTANTEAFF
TRBJ2-1 | NA | TRBV20-1 | CSARRDNEQFF
TRBJ2-3 | NA | TRBV7-9 | CASTPLGQITDTQYF
TRBJ2-1 | NA | TRBV12-3/TRBV12-4 | CAGSGGNEQFF
TRBJ1-1 | NA | TRBV27 | CASSWGPGTGLNTEAFF
TRBJ2-7 | NA | TRBV5-4 | CASSLELAPYEQYF
TRBJ1-1 | NA | TRBV7-8 | CASSTTGGWDTEAFF
TRBJ2-5 | NA | TRBV4-1 | CASSRGEETQYF
TRBJ1-2 | NA | TRBV12-5 | CASGLDRDIYGYTF
TRBJ2-5 | NA | TRBV7-2 | CASSSLTGYQETQYF
TRBJ1-6 | NA | TRBV7-2 | CASSLMGGGSYNSPLHF
TRBJ2-4 | NA | TRBV18 | CASSPGTALAKNIQYF